A selection of T cell receptor beta chains follows, all from one sample in a study of Graves' ophthalmopathy and Graves' hyperthyroidism. TCRdb processed the multiplex PCR reads anew with MiXCR; each CDR3 protein has one entry. Among a few hundred thousand distinct CDR3 sequences listed, approximately 18% were seen once. The specimen was peripheral blood. These receptors were taken from an adult woman with stable Graves' hyperthyroidism. Both conserved end residues are part of each CDR3. The D gene is left open where the match is weak.

V gene: TRBV19
J gene: TRBJ1-2
D gene: -
CDR3 protein: CASISCSHF

V gene: TRBV4-1
J gene: TRBJ1-6
D gene: TRBD1
CDR3 protein: CASRDVKTGARGPLHF

V gene: TRBV6-1
J gene: TRBJ2-7
D gene: -
CDR3 protein: CASKSESSYEQYF

V gene: TRBV27
J gene: TRBJ1-2
D gene: -
CDR3 protein: CASSPVPFDGYTF

V gene: TRBV12-3/TRBV12-4
J gene: TRBJ1-3
D gene: -
CDR3 protein: CASSLRGGLRNTIYF

V gene: TRBV30
J gene: TRBJ2-7
D gene: TRBD2
CDR3 protein: CAWKVLGRKREGSYEQYF

V gene: TRBV7-9
J gene: TRBJ1-2
D gene: -
CDR3 protein: CASSPLAGGDGYTF

V gene: TRBV24-1
J gene: TRBJ2-2
D gene: -
CDR3 protein: CATSDPFGSLNTGELFF

V gene: TRBV16
J gene: TRBJ2-5
D gene: -
CDR3 protein: CASSRKQETQYF

V gene: TRBV9
J gene: TRBJ2-2
D gene: TRBD2
CDR3 protein: CASSVEGTSGRSANTGELFF

V gene: TRBV20-1
J gene: TRBJ2-3
D gene: TRBD2
CDR3 protein: CSARDLTSGTDTQYF

V gene: TRBV11-2
J gene: TRBJ2-7
D gene: -
CDR3 protein: CASRGGAGETYEQYF

V gene: TRBV7-2
J gene: TRBJ2-6
D gene: TRBD1
CDR3 protein: CASSIQGQGSSGANVLTF

V gene: TRBV6-5
J gene: TRBJ1-1
D gene: -
CDR3 protein: CASSYSGLINTEAFF

V gene: TRBV7-8
J gene: TRBJ2-2
D gene: -
CDR3 protein: CASRKAVNTGELFF

V gene: TRBV6-2/TRBV6-3
J gene: TRBJ1-2
D gene: -
CDR3 protein: CASSPGDWGGYTF

V gene: TRBV3-1
J gene: TRBJ2-7
D gene: -
CDR3 protein: CASSRGQNNEQYF

V gene: TRBV4-1
J gene: TRBJ1-2
D gene: -
CDR3 protein: CASSQVRGTARGNYGYTF

V gene: TRBV12-3/TRBV12-4
J gene: TRBJ2-2
D gene: -
CDR3 protein: CASSHADRGWPGELFF

V gene: TRBV27
J gene: TRBJ1-5
D gene: -
CDR3 protein: CASSSNSNQPQHF

V gene: TRBV14
J gene: TRBJ2-7
D gene: -
CDR3 protein: CASSQDAGGYEQYF

V gene: TRBV12-3/TRBV12-4
J gene: TRBJ2-2
D gene: TRBD2
CDR3 protein: CASKPGLAIPPNTGELFF

V gene: TRBV20-1
J gene: TRBJ1-5
D gene: -
CDR3 protein: CSAYNRAAAIKPQHF

V gene: TRBV7-2
J gene: TRBJ2-5
D gene: -
CDR3 protein: CASSFAQQETQYF

V gene: TRBV28
J gene: TRBJ1-1
D gene: -
CDR3 protein: CASSSPRANTEAFF

V gene: TRBV7-9
J gene: TRBJ1-5
D gene: -
CDR3 protein: CASGLDSEYSNQPQHF

V gene: TRBV7-3
J gene: TRBJ1-2
D gene: -
CDR3 protein: CASTSDSNYGYTF

V gene: TRBV6-5
J gene: TRBJ2-5
D gene: TRBD2
CDR3 protein: CASTPDGLAGGQQETQYF

V gene: TRBV5-5
J gene: TRBJ2-7
D gene: -
CDR3 protein: CASSFLGDEQYF

V gene: TRBV12-3/TRBV12-4
J gene: TRBJ2-5
D gene: -
CDR3 protein: CASSSQKETQYF